The 9 T cell receptor beta chains presented below share a single source sample, sequenced in a study of T cell responses to AZD1222 COVID-19 vaccine. The method was immunoSEQ multiplex PCR; TCRdb's version includes in-frame clones alone and lacks a portion of them. The sample includes some 84,000 clones, roughly 85% of them seen just once. This sample comprised peripheral blood, obtained on day 0 of AZD1222 vaccination. These receptors originate from an adult in good health.

The table lists this clone with a count of one. The rearrangement joins TRBV18 to TRBJ2-3; D is ambiguous. V was clipped by 3 bases and J by 1 base, with 8 bases between them. The CDR3 has 14 amino acids. Germline V gene data show CDR1 as KGHSH and CDR2 as LQKENI. CDR3 amino acids: CASSPRAGTDTQYF. The DNA for the CDR3 is TGTGCCAGCTCACCGAGAGCTGGCACAGATACGCAGTATTTT.

The chain has TRBV29-1 and TRBJ2-7; tentative D call: TRBD2 (5 bases). The CDR3 extends over 18 amino acids. Germline V gives CDR1 SQVTM, CDR2 ANQGSEA. V shed 1 base and J shed 1 base, with 23 bases lying between them. CDR3 sequence (DNA): TGCAGCGTTGAAGGGAACGGTGATGGCTGGCCGGGGTCCTACGAGCAGTACTTC. Its translation: CSVEGNGDGWPGSYEQYF.

The rearrangement joins TRBV28 to TRBJ1-5; D call uncertain. Germline V gene sequence: CDR1 MDHEN, CDR2 SYDVKM. Trimming took 2 bases from V and 11 from J, leaving 10 bases between them. This CDR3 has 12 amino acids. In DNA form, the CDR3 reads TGTGCCAGCAGTTTAACCTTTCGTGCCCAGCATTTT. Its protein product is CASSLTFRAQHF.

This rearrangement joins TRBV4-3 to TRBJ1-6; D ambiguous. Germline lookup yields CDR1 LGHNA and CDR2 YSLEER. This CDR3 comprises 17 residues. The V end was cut by 1 base, the J end by 1 base, with 11 bases between. CDR3 amino acids: CASSQAARSSYNSPLHF. The CDR3 DNA is TGCGCCAGCAGCCAAGCCGCCAGGTCTTCCTATAATTCACCCCTCCACTTT.

The chain combines TRBV7-2 with TRBJ2-7; 7 bases are shared with TRBD1. This CDR3 has 14 residues. The germline V gene encodes CDR1 SGHTA and CDR2 FQGNSA. Unmatched junction bases numbered 10, after V lost 8 bases and J lost 3 bases. CDR3 residues: CASSQGDRLYEQYF. The DNA of the CDR3 is TGTGCCAGCTCCCAGGGGGACAGACTCTACGAGCAGTACTTC. Full variable domain (rest looked up from reference TRBV7-2 and TRBJ2-7): GAGVSQSPSNKVTEKGKDVELRCDPISGHTALYWYRQSLGQGLEFLIYFQGNSAPDKSGLPSDRFSAERTGGSVSTLTIQRTQQEDSAVYLCASSQGDRLYEQYFGPGTRLTVT.

The chain recombines TRBV3-1 (or the pseudogene TRBV3-2) with TRBJ1-6; D is unclear. V was pared by 4 bases and J by 8 bases, with 15 bases between. CDR1 and CDR2 from the germline V gene are LGHDT and YNNKEL (reference sequence). The CDR3 contains 15 residues. In DNA form, the CDR3 reads TGTGCCAGCAGCCCGCTTCTCCAAAACGATTCACCCCTCCACTTT. It encodes CASSPLLQNDSPLHF.

The rearrangement uses TRBV6-5 and TRBJ2-7; 12 bases are shared with TRBD1. The CDR3 is 15 residues long. V lost 11 bases and J lost 5; bases outside the gene matches: 13. In germline, CDR1 is MNHEY, CDR2 SVGAGI. The DNA of the CDR3 is TGTGCCCCCGTGAGGGACAGGGGGCGTACTAACGAGCAGTACTTC. Translating gives CAPVRDRGRTNEQYF.

The chain combines TRBV3-1 (or the pseudogene TRBV3-2) with TRBJ2-7, with D possibly TRBD2 on 5 matching bases. The CDR3 contains 13 residues. The germline CDR1 and CDR2 sequences are LGHDT and YNNKEL (reference sequence). Trimming took off 3 bases at V and 7 bases at J, with 13 bases between the two ends. The CDR3 region is CASSHGPTGEQYF. As DNA, the CDR3 is TGTGCCAGCAGCCATGGTCCGACGGGAGAGCAGTACTTC.

V usage is TRBV2 and J usage is TRBJ1-4; no clear D. The CDR3 length is 15 residues. V shed 1 base and J shed 5 bases, with 11 bases lying between them. Germline CDR1 and CDR2: SNHLY and FYNNEI. The DNA of the CDR3 is TGTGCCAGCAGTGAAGTTGTCAGAGAGAATGAAAAACTGTTTTTT. This codes for CASSEVVRENEKLFF.